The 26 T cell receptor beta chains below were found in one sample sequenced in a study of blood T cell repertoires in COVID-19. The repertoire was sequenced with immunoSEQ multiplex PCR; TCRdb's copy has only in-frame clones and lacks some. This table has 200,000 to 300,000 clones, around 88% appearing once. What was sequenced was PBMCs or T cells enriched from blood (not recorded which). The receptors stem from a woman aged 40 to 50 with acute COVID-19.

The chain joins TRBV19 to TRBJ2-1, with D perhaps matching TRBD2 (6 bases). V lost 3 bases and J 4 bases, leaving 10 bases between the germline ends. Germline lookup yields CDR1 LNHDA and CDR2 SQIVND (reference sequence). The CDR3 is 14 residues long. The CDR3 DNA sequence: TGTGCCAGTAGTATTCAGCGGGCGTACAATGAGCAGTTCTTC. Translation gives CASSIQRAYNEQFF.

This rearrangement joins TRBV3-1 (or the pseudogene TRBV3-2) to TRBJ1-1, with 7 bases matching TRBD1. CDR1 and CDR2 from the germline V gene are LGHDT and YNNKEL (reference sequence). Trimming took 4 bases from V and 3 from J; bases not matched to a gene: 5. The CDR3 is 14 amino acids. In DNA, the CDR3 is TGTGCCAGCAGCCCCCGGGACAGAGACACTGAAGCTTTCTTT. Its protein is CASSPRDRDTEAFF.

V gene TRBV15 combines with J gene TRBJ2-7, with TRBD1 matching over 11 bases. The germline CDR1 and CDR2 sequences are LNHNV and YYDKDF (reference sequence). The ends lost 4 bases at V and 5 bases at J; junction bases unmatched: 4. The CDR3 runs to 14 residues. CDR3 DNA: TGTGCCACCAGCACTAGGACAGGGGGCGACGAGCAGTACTTC. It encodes CATSTRTGGDEQYF.

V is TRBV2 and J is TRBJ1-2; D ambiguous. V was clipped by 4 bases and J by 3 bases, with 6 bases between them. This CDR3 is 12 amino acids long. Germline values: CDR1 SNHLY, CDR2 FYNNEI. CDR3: CASSVYDYGYTF. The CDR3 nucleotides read TGTGCCAGCAGTGTTTATGACTATGGCTACACCTTC. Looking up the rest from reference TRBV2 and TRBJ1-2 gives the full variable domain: EPEVTQTPSHQVTQMGQEVILRCVPISNHLYFYWYRQILGQKVEFLVSFYNNEISEKSEIFDDQFSVERPDGSNFTLKIRSTKLEDSAMYFCASSVYDYGYTFGSGTRLTVV.

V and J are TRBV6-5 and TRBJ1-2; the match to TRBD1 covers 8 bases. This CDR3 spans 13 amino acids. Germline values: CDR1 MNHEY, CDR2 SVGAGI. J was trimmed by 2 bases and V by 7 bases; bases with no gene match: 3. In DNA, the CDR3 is TGTGCCAGCACCCGGACAGGGAACTATGGCTACACCTTC. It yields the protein CASTRTGNYGYTF.

CDR3 in amino acids: CASSQDWSPGGDEQYF. The CDR3 bases are TGTGCCAGCAGCCAAGACTGGAGCCCTGGAGGAGACGAGCAGTACTTC. The chain links TRBV14 to TRBJ2-7, with D tentatively TRBD2 (5 bases). Germline-derived CDR1 and CDR2 are SGHDN and FVKESK. V shed 0 bases and J shed 5 bases, with 17 bases lying between them. CDR3 length: 16 residues.

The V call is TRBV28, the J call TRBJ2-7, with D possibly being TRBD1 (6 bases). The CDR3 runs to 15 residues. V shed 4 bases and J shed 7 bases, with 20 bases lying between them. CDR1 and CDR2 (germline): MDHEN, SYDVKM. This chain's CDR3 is CASSSGQTKYREQYF. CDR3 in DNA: TGTGCCAGCAGTTCAGGACAGACAAAATACCGGGAGCAGTACTTC.

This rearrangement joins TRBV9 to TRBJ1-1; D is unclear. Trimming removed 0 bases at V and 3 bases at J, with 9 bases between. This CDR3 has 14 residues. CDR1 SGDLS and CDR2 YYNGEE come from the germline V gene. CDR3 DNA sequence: TGTGCCAGCAGCGTAGTGGAGTTGGACACTGAAGCTTTCTTT. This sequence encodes CASSVVELDTEAFF.

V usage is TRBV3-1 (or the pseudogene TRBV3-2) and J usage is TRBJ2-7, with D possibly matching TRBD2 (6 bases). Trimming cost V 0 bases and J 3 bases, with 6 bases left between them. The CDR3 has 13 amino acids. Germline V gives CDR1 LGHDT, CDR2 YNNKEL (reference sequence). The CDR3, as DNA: TGTGCCAGCAGCCAAGACGGGGGCTACGAGCAGTACTTC. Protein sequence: CASSQDGGYEQYF.

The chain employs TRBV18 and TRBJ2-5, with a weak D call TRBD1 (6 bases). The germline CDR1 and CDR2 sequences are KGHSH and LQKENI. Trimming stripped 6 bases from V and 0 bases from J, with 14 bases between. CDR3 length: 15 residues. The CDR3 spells CASSRGTGNQETQYF. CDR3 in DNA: TGTGCCAGCTCCCGTGGCACAGGGAACCAAGAGACCCAGTACTTC.

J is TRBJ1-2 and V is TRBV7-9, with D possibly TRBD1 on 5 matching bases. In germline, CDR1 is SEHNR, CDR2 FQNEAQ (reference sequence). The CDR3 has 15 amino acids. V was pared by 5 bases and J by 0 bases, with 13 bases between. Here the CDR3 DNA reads TGTGCCAGCAGCCCGACCGGACAAGCTAACTATGGCTACACCTTC. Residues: CASSPTGQANYGYTF.

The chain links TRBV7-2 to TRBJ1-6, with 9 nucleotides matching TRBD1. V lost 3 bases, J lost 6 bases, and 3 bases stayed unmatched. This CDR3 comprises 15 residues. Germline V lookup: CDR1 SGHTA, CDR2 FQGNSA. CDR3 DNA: TGTGCCAGCAGCTTTACAGGGGGCCTTAATTCACCCCTCCACTTT. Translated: CASSFTGGLNSPLHF.

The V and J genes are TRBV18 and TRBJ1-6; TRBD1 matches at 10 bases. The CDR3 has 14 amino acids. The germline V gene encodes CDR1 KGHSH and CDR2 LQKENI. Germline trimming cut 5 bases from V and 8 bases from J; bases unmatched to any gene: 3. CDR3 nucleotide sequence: TGTGCCAGCTCAGGAGGGACAGGGGATTCACCCCTCCACTTT. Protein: CASSGGTGDSPLHF. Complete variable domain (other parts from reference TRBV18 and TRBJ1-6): NAGVMQNPRHLVRRRGQEARLRCSPMKGHSHVYWYRQLPEEGLKFMVYLQKENIIDESGMPKERFSAEFPKEGPSILRIQQVVRGDSAAYFCASSGGTGDSPLHFGNGTRLTVT.

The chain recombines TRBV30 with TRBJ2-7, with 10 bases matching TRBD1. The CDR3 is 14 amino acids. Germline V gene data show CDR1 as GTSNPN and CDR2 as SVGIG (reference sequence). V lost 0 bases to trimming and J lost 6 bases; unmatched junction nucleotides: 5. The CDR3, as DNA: TGTGCCTGGAGTGTAGGGACAGGGGCGTTCGAGCAGTACTTC. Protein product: CAWSVGTGAFEQYF.

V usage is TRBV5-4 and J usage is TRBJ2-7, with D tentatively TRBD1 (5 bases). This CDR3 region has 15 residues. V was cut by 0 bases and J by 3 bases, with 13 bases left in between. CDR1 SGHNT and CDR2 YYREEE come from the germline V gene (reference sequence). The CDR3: CASSLGRGDNYEQYV. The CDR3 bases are TGTGCCAGCAGCTTGGGTAGGGGCGACAACTACGAGCAGTACGTC.

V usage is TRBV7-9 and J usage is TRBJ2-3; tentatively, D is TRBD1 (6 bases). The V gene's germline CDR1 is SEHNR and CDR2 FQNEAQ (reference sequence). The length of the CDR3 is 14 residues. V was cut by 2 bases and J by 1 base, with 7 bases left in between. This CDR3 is CASSLRTGTDTQYF. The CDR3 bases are TGTGCCAGCAGCTTACGGACAGGCACAGATACGCAGTATTTT.

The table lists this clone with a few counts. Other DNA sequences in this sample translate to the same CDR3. The CDR3 here is CASSQANYGYTF. The CDR3 nucleotides are TGCGCCAGCAGCCAAGCAAACTATGGCTACACCTTC. The rearrangement links TRBV4-1 to TRBJ1-2; D gene ambiguous. V lost 1 base, J lost 2 bases, and 2 bases lay in between. The germline gives CDR1 MGHRA, CDR2 YSYEKL. CDR3 length: 12 residues.

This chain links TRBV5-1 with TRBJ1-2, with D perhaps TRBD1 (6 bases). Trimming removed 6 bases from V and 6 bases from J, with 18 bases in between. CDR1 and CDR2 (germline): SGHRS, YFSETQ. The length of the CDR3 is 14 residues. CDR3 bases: TGCGCCAGCACCCTTGGCGCAGGGGCCCATGGCTACACCTTC. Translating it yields CASTLGAGAHGYTF.

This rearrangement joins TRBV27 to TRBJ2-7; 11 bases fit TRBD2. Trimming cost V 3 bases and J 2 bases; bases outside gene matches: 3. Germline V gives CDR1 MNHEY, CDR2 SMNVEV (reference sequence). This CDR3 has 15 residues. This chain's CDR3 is CASSFIAGGAYEQYF. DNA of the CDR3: TGTGCCAGCAGTTTTATAGCGGGAGGGGCCTACGAGCAGTACTTC.

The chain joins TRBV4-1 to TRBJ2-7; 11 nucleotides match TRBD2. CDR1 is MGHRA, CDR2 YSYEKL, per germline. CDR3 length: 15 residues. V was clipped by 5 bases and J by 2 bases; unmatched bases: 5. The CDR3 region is CASSYILAGAYEQYF. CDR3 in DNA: TGCGCCAGCAGCTATATACTAGCGGGAGCCTACGAGCAGTACTTC.

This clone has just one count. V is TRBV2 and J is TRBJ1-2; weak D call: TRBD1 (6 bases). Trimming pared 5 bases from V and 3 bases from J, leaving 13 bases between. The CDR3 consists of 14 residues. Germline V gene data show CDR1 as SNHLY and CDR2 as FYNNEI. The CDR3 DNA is TGTGCCAGCAGTAGGGCAGGGGTAGACTATGGCTACACCTTC. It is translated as CASSRAGVDYGYTF.

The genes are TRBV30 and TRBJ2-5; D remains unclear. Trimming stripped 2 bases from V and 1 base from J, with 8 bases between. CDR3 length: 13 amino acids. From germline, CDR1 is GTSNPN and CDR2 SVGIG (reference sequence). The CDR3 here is CAWSRGFQETQYF. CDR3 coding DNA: TGTGCCTGGAGTCGCGGATTCCAAGAGACCCAGTACTTC. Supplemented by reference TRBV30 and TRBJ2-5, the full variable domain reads SQTIHQWPATLVQPVGSPLSLECTVEGTSNPNLYWYRQAAGRGLQLLFYSVGIGQISSEVPQNLSASRPQDRQFILSSKKLLLSDSGFYLCAWSRGFQETQYFGPGTRLLVL.

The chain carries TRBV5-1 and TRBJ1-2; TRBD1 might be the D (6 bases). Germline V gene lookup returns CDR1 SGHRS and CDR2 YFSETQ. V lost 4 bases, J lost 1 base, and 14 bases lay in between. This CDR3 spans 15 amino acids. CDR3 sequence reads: CASSPGQRINYGYTF. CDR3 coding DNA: TGCGCCAGCAGCCCTGGACAGAGGATTAACTATGGCTACACCTTC. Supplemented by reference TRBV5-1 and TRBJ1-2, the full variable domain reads KAGVTQTPRYLIKTRGQQVTLSCSPISGHRSVSWYQQTPGQGLQFLFEYFSETQRNKGNFPGRFSGRQFSNSRSEMNVSTLELGDSALYLCASSPGQRINYGYTFGSGTRLTVV.

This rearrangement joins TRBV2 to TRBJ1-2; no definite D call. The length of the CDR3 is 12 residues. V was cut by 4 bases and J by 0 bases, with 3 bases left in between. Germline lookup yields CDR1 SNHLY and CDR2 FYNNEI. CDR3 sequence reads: CASSGANYGYTF. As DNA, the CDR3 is TGTGCCAGCAGTGGCGCTAACTATGGCTACACCTTC.

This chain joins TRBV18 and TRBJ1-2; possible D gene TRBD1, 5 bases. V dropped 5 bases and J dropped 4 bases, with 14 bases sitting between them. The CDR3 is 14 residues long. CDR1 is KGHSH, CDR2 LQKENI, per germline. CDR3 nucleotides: TGTGCCAGCTCATGGAAGGAGGGGCCCTATGGCTACACCTTC. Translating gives CASSWKEGPYGYTF.

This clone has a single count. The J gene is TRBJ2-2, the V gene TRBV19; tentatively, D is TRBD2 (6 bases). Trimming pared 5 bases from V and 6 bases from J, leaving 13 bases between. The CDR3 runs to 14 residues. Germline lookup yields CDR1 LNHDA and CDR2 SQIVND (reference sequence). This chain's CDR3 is CASSPGLPPGELFF. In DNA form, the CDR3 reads TGTGCCAGTAGTCCGGGACTCCCGCCCGGGGAGCTGTTTTTT.